Below, 15 T cell receptor beta chains from the same sample are listed, as sequenced in a study of T cell repertoires in cytomegalovirus infection. These TCRs' antigens remain unknown. TCRdb ran MiXCR on the reads and lists one entry per CDR3 protein. This table has about 770,000 distinct CDR3 sequences, almost 30% appearing once. Sequencing used cultured CD8+ T cells from PBMCs, obtained from culture after CMV antigen stimulation. The receptors were gathered from a human donor in good health (CMV status not recorded). Some clones in this sample may be carry-over from other donors' samples.

This clonotype was seen repeatedly, ten times or more. The V call is TRBV7-9, the J call TRBJ1-1; D is unresolved. V gave up 3 bases and J gave up 9 bases, with 17 bases separating them. The CDR3 is made up of 14 amino acids. Germline lookup yields CDR1 SEHNR and CDR2 FQNEAQ (reference sequence). This CDR3 is CASSFTSTLSQAFF. DNA for the CDR3: TGTGCCAGCAGCTTCACCTCGACCCTAAGTCAAGCTTTCTTT.

The chain joins TRBV7-9 to TRBJ2-7, with unresolved D. The germline V gene encodes CDR1 SEHNR and CDR2 FQNEAQ (reference sequence). This CDR3 has 15 residues. V lost 4 bases to trimming and J lost 6 bases, with 19 bases between them. CDR3 protein: CASSYFSRTPFEQYF. DNA of the CDR3: TGTGCCAGCAGCTATTTTAGCAGGACCCCCTTCGAGCAGTACTTC.

This clonotype was counted many times. The rearrangement links TRBV7-2 to TRBJ1-4; D is perhaps TRBD1 (5 bases). This CDR3 is 16 amino acids long. V dropped 4 bases and J dropped 8 bases, with 20 bases sitting between them. Germline lookup yields CDR1 SGHTA and CDR2 FQGNSA. The CDR3 reads CASSSLLGAEGEKLFF. CDR3 nucleotides: TGTGCCAGCAGCTCCCTTCTGGGAGCTGAGGGGGAAAAACTGTTTTTT.

In its sample, this clonotype was seen a few times. This chain uses TRBV4-1 with TRBJ1-2; the match to TRBD1 covers 8 bases. Looked up from germline, CDR1 is MGHRA and CDR2 is YSYEKL. There are 14 residues in the CDR3. Trimming cost V 1 base and J 4 bases; bases outside gene matches: 2. CDR3 coding DNA: TGCGCCAGCAGCCAAGCACAGGGGGGCTATGGCTACACCTTC. Protein sequence: CASSQAQGGYGYTF.

This chain links TRBV27 with TRBJ2-3; no clear D. V gave up 2 bases and J gave up 5 bases, with 14 bases separating them. There are 15 residues in the CDR3. Germline lookup yields CDR1 MNHEY and CDR2 SMNVEV (reference sequence). The CDR3 nucleotides are TGTGCCAGCAGTTTAGAGTGGGGTTTCATAGATACGCAGTATTTT. This gives the protein CASSLEWGFIDTQYF.

This clonotype was observed a few times. The J gene is TRBJ2-4, the V gene TRBV6-1; D unresolved. This CDR3 comprises 14 residues. V dropped 2 bases and J dropped 0 bases, with 5 bases sitting between them. In germline, CDR1 is MNHNS, CDR2 SASEGT. CDR3 sequence (DNA): TGTGCCAGCAGTGAATGGGTAGCCAAAAACATTCAGTACTTC. Its translation is CASSEWVAKNIQYF.

The rearrangement links TRBV7-9 to TRBJ2-7, with 13 bases lining up with TRBD2. Per germline, CDR1 SEHNR and CDR2 FQNEAQ (reference sequence). Trimming took 5 bases from V and 3 from J; bases not matched to a gene: 13. This CDR3 is 18 amino acids long. The CDR3 DNA follows: TGTGCCAGCAGCGCAACCGACGGACTAGCGGGGGCCCTCTACGAGCAGTACTTC. Its translation is CASSATDGLAGALYEQYF.

This clonotype was seen a handful of times. V usage is TRBV4-2 and J usage is TRBJ2-1; 7 bases are shared with TRBD1. The CDR3 sequence is 15 residues long. Germline values: CDR1 LGHNA, CDR2 YNFKEQ. Losses at the gene ends were 5 bases for V and 0 bases for J; bases not matched to a gene: 4. CDR3 loop: CASSTGDNSYNEQFF. The CDR3, as DNA: TGTGCCAGCAGCACAGGGGACAACTCCTACAATGAGCAGTTCTTC.

The chain joins TRBV6-5 to TRBJ2-3; 11 positions agree with TRBD1. Germline-derived CDR1 and CDR2 are MNHEY and SVGAGI. V shed 5 bases and J 2 bases; nucleotides not matched to a gene: 6. CDR3 length equals 16 residues. This chain's CDR3 is CASSARDRGFTDTQYF. The CDR3 region has the DNA TGTGCCAGCAGTGCTCGGGACAGGGGGTTCACAGATACGCAGTATTTT.

This clonotype came up a few times. The genes are TRBV7-9 and TRBJ2-1, with 14 bases matching TRBD2. The CDR3 has 19 residues. Germline V gene data show CDR1 as SEHNR and CDR2 as FQNEAQ (reference sequence). V lost 7 bases and J lost 2; bases outside the gene matches: 13. CDR3 residues: CASTLPGLAGEGPYNEQFF. Written as DNA, the CDR3 is TGTGCCAGCACCCTACCGGGACTAGCGGGAGAAGGACCCTACAATGAGCAGTTCTTC.

The table lists this clonotype with a few counts. V gene TRBV3-1 combines with J gene TRBJ1-1, with no clear D. Trimming cost V 2 bases and J 1 base, with 8 bases left between them. The CDR3 length is 14 residues. Germline V CDR1 and CDR2: LGHDT, YNNKEL (reference sequence). CDR3 residues: CASSQSRKNTEAFF. CDR3 DNA: TGTGCCAGCAGCCAAAGTCGAAAGAACACTGAAGCTTTCTTT.

Here the CDR3 DNA reads TGTGCCACCAGCAGCTCTCCGGGACAGGGTTCCAATGAGCAGTTCTTC. Protein: CATSSSPGQGSNEQFF. The J gene is TRBJ2-1, the V gene TRBV15, with 9 bases lining up with TRBD1. This CDR3 region has 16 residues. The V gene's germline CDR1 is LNHNV and CDR2 YYDKDF (reference sequence). Trimming cost V 3 bases and J 6 bases; bases outside gene matches: 9.

The J gene is TRBJ2-7, the V gene TRBV6-2 or TRBV6-3; D may be TRBD1 (6 bases). V was cut by 5 bases and J by 2 bases, with 19 bases left in between. CDR1 MNHEY and CDR2 SVGEGT come from the germline V gene. This CDR3 contains 16 residues. For the CDR3, the DNA is TGTGCCAGCAGTCAGAGAGGGGGATCCTGGACCTACGAGCAGTACGTC. Translating gives CASSQRGGSWTYEQYV.

This clonotype has just a few counts. The chain uses TRBV25-1 and TRBJ1-6; no definite D call. The CDR3 runs to 12 residues. The germline V gene encodes CDR1 MGHDK and CDR2 SYGVNS. Trimming removed 1 base at V and 12 bases at J, with 7 bases between. The CDR3 here is CASSEFGEPLHF. For the CDR3, the DNA is TGTGCCAGCAGTGAATTTGGGGAACCCCTCCACTTT.

The chain employs TRBV7-3 and TRBJ2-1; 16 bases map to TRBD2. Looked up from germline, CDR1 is SGHTA and CDR2 is FQGTGA. The V segment lost 5 bases and the J segment 8 bases; nucleotides outside the gene matches: 3. This CDR3 comprises 15 residues. CDR3 sequence: CASSPGLAGGHEQFF. In DNA, the CDR3 is TGTGCCAGCAGCCCGGGACTAGCGGGGGGGCATGAGCAGTTCTTC.